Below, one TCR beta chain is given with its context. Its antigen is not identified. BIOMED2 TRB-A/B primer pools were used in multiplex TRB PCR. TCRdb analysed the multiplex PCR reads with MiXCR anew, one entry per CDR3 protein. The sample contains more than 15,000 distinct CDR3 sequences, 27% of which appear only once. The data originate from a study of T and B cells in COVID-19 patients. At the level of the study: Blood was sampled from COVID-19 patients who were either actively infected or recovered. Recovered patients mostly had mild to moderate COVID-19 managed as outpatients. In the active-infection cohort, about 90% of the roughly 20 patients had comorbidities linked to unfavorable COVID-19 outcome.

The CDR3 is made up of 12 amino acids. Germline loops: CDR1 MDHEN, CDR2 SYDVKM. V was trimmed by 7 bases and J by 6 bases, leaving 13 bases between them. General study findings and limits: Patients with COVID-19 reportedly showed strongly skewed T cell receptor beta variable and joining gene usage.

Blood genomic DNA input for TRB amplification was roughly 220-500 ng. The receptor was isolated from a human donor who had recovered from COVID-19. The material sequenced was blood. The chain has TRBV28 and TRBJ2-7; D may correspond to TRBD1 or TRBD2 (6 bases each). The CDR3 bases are TGTGCCAGCAATATAGGGGGACTCGAGCAGTACTTC. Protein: CASNIGGLEQYF.